This entry is about one TCR beta chain. This clonotype was picked up one time. Its recognized antigen is unknown. Base qualities are not recorded, but no much larger clone differs from it by a single base. A single read counts as weak evidence. The data stem from a study of T cell repertoires in cytomegalovirus infection (dated by TCRdb to between 2019 and 2020). For context, the study as a whole: Recently identified HLA-C-restricted CMV epitopes, whose presentation resists viral immunomodulation, were targeted by peptide stimulations together with well-studied HLA-B-restricted epitopes. Donor HLA type was relevant to the analysis, as public TCR beta signatures indicated carriage of CMV infection together with the matching HLA type. The research as a whole found: Cumulative frequency of public TCR beta family members discriminated carriers of CMV infection plus the relevant HLA type in this cohort and an independent approximately 340-donor cohort. The ex vivo response was dominated by HLA-C-restricted CMV-specific TCR beta clonotypes, and the single most frequent clonotype in two of eight donors was supplied by these HLA-C-restricted clonotypes.

What the treatment or condition label conveys for this sample: in vitro stimulation with specific CMV peptide epitopes to enrich CMV-specific T cells. From the germline V gene, CDR1 is MNHNS and CDR2 is SASEGT. Trimming takes 7 bases from V and 2 bases from J, and the germline ends sit 13 bases apart. Measured from the cysteine to the phenylalanine, the CDR3 is 14 residues long. This entry keeps only the CDR3 DNA: 42 bases, framed from base 1. The reads were generated on an Illumina HiSeq 1500. TCRdb cleaned the public reads at Q25 with fastp, built clones with MiXCR and kept in-frame beta chains. Each entry is one CDR3 protein sequence, shown with its most common DNA and genes. Recorded for this sample are nearly 700,000 distinct CDR3 sequences; about 30% of them occurred a single time. Jointly, the top ten make up 15% to 20% of the sample.

Sequenced material: cultured PBMCs, taken from culture after CMV antigen stimulation. The origin of this receptor is a human donor in good health (CMV status not recorded). Some clones in this sample may be carry-over from other donors' samples. This chain joins TRBV6-1 to TRBJ2-3; the best D guess is TRBD1, with 5 bases matching. The DNA reads as follows: TGTGCCAGCAAAGTCCTCAGGGACACAGATACGCAGTATTTT. This translates into CASKVLRDTDTQYF.